Presented here are 20 T cell receptor beta chains from one specimen sequenced in a study of CD8+ T cells in alopecia areata. Alopecia areata patients had lesional scalp punch biopsies and peripheral blood taken from them. Sequencing templates came from extracted RNA that was reverse transcribed into cDNA. Libraries were prepared by immunoSEQ multiplex PCR; TCRdb keeps only in-frame clonotypes and omits some of them. The data show approximately 7,000 clones, around 64% seen once. The specimen comprised skin, sampled at week 0. The receptors derive from a human donor with alopecia areata.

This sequence joins TRBV30 and TRBJ2-7; D may be TRBD2 (6 bases). Germline values: CDR1 GTSNPN, CDR2 SVGIG (reference sequence). Trimming cost V 3 bases and J 3 bases, with 21 bases left between them. The CDR3 sequence is 16 residues long. The CDR3 DNA follows: TGTGCCTGGAGAGGACGTAGGAGGGATAACGACTACGAGCAGTACTTC. Translating gives CAWRGRRRDNDYEQYF. The variable domain in full, completed from reference TRBV30 and TRBJ2-7, reads SQTIHQWPATLVQPVGSPLSLECTVEGTSNPNLYWYRQAAGRGLQLLFYSVGIGQISSEVPQNLSASRPQDRQFILSSKKLLLSDSGFYLCAWRGRRRDNDYEQYFGPGTRLTVT.

The chain uses TRBV4-1 and TRBJ1-3, with D uncertain. The CDR3 has 14 residues. V dropped 4 bases and J dropped 1 base, with 8 bases sitting between them. The germline CDR1 and CDR2 sequences are MGHRA and YSYEKL. Here the CDR3 DNA reads TGCGCCAGCAGCCTCCCCGGGTCTGGAAACACCATATATTTT. Its translation: CASSLPGSGNTIYF.

This clone showed up just once. The genes are TRBV7-2 and TRBJ2-3; D may be TRBD1 (6 bases). The V and J ends lost 4 bases and 5 bases respectively, with 25 bases between them. CDR3 length equals 18 residues. CDR1 is SGHTA, CDR2 FQGNSA, per germline. The CDR3 here is CASSSNARRGLGGDTQYF. The CDR3 nucleotides are TGTGCCAGCAGCTCAAATGCTAGAAGGGGGTTAGGTGGAGATACGCAGTATTTT.

This clone has a single count. The V call is TRBV6-6, the J call TRBJ2-7; D is unresolved. CDR1 is MNHNY and CDR2 is SVGAGI in the germline V gene (reference sequence). Deletions cut 0 bases from V and 2 bases from J, with 8 bases between. CDR3 length equals 14 residues. In DNA, the CDR3 is TGTGCCAGCAGTTACTCCGGACCCACCTACGAGCAGTACTTC. Encoded protein: CASSYSGPTYEQYF.

A few counts support this clone. The genes are TRBV11-2 and TRBJ2-5, with 15 bases that match TRBD2. CDR1 and CDR2 (germline): SGHAT, FQNNGV. The CDR3 is made up of 17 amino acids. The V segment lost 5 bases and the J segment 3 bases; nucleotides outside the gene matches: 7. CDR3 DNA: TGTGCCAGCAGCAACGGACTAGCGGGGGGGACTGAAGAGACCCAGTACTTC. Residues: CASSNGLAGGTEETQYF.

The V and J genes are TRBV5-1 and TRBJ1-1; 7 bases map to TRBD1. The germline CDR1 and CDR2 sequences are SGHRS and YFSETQ. CDR3 length: 15 amino acids. Trimming removed 0 bases from V and 0 bases from J; junction bases left unmatched: 2. CDR3 residues: CASSLGQGLNTEAFF. The DNA for the CDR3 is TGCGCCAGCAGCTTGGGACAGGGCTTGAACACTGAAGCTTTCTTT.

This clone was counted between two and nine times. The chain employs TRBV7-6 and TRBJ2-5, with TRBD2 matching 9 bases. Trimming cost V 3 bases and J 1 base; bases outside gene matches: 6. CDR1 SGHVS and CDR2 FNYEAQ come from the germline V gene. There are 16 residues in the CDR3. CDR3 DNA sequence: TGTGCCAGCAGCTTTCCGTATAGCGGGGGCCAAGAGACCCAGTACTTC. Protein sequence: CASSFPYSGGQETQYF.

The V call is TRBV6-6, the J call TRBJ1-4; D gene ambiguous. From germline, CDR1 is MNHNY and CDR2 SVGAGI (reference sequence). Trimming took off 6 bases at V and 4 bases at J, with 12 bases between the two ends. The CDR3 totals 14 residues. CDR3 bases: TGTGCCAGCAGCGCCGGCGGGTATAATGAAAAACTGTTTTTT. Its translation is CASSAGGYNEKLFF.

With regard to this clone: At one of its ends the junction is not consistent with the germline gene, which may arise from a read error. The chain links TRBV7-7 to TRBJ2-1; tentatively, D is TRBD1 or TRBD2 (5 bases each). Germline V gene lookup returns CDR1 SSHAT and CDR2 FNYEAQ (reference sequence). The length of the CDR3 is 17 residues. The CDR3 DNA reads TGTGCTAGCAGCAAGAACGGGGCCCAGAGCTCCTACAATGAGCAGTTCTTC. The encoded protein is CASSKNGAQSSYNEQFF. Variable domain in full (rest from reference TRBV7-7 and TRBJ2-1): GAGVSQSPRYKVTKRGQDVTLRCDPISSHATLYWYQQALGQGPEFLTYFNYEAQPDKSGLPSDRFSAERPEGSISTLTIQRTEQRDSAMYRCASSKNGAQSSYNEQFFGPGTRLTVL.

V usage is TRBV11-2 and J usage is TRBJ2-1, with 10 bases fitting TRBD2. CDR1 and CDR2 from the germline V gene are SGHAT and FQNNGV. This CDR3 has 16 residues. With 3 bases clipped from V and 7 bases from J, the junction kept 9 bases outside the gene matches. CDR3 nucleotide sequence: TGTGCCAGCAGCTTCACAGCGGGGGGGCTGGGAAATGAGCAGTTCTTC. It encodes CASSFTAGGLGNEQFF.

The chain couples TRBV27 to TRBJ2-6, with TRBD1 matching 8 bases. J lost 0 bases, V lost 2 bases, and 9 bases had no gene match. The CDR3 is 19 residues long. Germline CDR1 reads MNHEY; CDR2 reads SMNVEV (reference sequence). The CDR3 here is CASSLAMGQETSGANVLTF. The CDR3 nucleotides are TGTGCCAGCAGTTTAGCGATGGGACAGGAAACCTCTGGGGCCAACGTCCTGACTTTC. The full variable domain, its missing parts supplied by reference TRBV27 and TRBJ2-6, is EAQVTQNPRYLITVTGKKLTVTCSQNMNHEYMSWYRQDPGLGLRQIYYSMNVEVTDKGDVPEGYKVSRKEKRNFPLILESPSPNQTSLYFCASSLAMGQETSGANVLTFGAGSRLTVL.

V usage is TRBV4-3 and J usage is TRBJ2-3; D may be TRBD2 (7 bases). Germline V CDR1 and CDR2: LGHNA, YSLEER. This CDR3 has 17 amino acids. Trimming pared 1 base from V and 2 bases from J, leaving 16 bases between. The CDR3 DNA reads TGCGCCAGCAGCCAAGTGGATCGGGGGGCCGTCACAGATACGCAGTATTTT. Its protein product is CASSQVDRGAVTDTQYF.

By share, this clone counts as large. This rearrangement joins TRBV6-6 to TRBJ1-1; D uncertain. The V and J ends lost 6 bases and 6 bases respectively, with 8 bases between them. The germline CDR1 and CDR2 sequences are MNHNY and SVGAGI (reference sequence). CDR3 size: 11 residues. The CDR3 loop is CASSRRSEAFF. CDR3 nucleotides: TGTGCCAGCAGCCGGCGTTCTGAAGCTTTCTTT.

The chain joins TRBV30 to TRBJ2-3; 8 bases line up with TRBD2. This CDR3 has 15 residues. Trimming took 2 bases from V and 0 from J; bases not matched to a gene: 4. Germline V gene sequence: CDR1 GTSNPN, CDR2 SVGIG (reference sequence). CDR3 loop: CAWSSGGGSTDTQYF. DNA for the CDR3: TGTGCCTGGAGTTCTGGCGGGGGGAGCACAGATACGCAGTATTTT.

This clone came up a few times. J is TRBJ2-2 and V is TRBV4-2, with D maybe TRBD2 (5 bases). The CDR3 is 15 amino acids. Trimming shortened V by 0 bases and J by 7 bases, and 12 bases separated the two germline ends. Germline loops: CDR1 LGHNA, CDR2 YNFKEQ. The CDR3 sequence: CASSQELANSGELFF. The CDR3 DNA reads TGTGCCAGCAGCCAAGAGTTAGCGAATAGCGGGGAGCTGTTTTTT.

The CDR3, as DNA: TGTGCCAGCAGCCCTAGGGTCCGGAGCAGGGGTGACAATGAAAAACTGTTTTTT. Its protein product is CASSPRVRSRGDNEKLFF. The chain links TRBV7-9 to TRBJ1-4; tentative D call: TRBD1 (6 bases). The germline V and J ends were trimmed by 5 bases and 5 bases, with 24 bases remaining between them. CDR1 is SEHNR, CDR2 FQNEAQ, per germline (reference sequence). The CDR3 is made up of 18 amino acids. The full variable domain, rest sourced from reference TRBV7-9 and TRBJ1-4, is DTGVSQNPRHKITKRGQNVTFRCDPISEHNRLYWYRQTLGQGPEFLTYFQNEAQLEKSRLLSDRFSAERPKGSFSTLEIQRTEQGDSAMYLCASSPRVRSRGDNEKLFFGSGTQLSVL.

This chain joins TRBV20-1 and TRBJ2-7, with 8 bases matching TRBD1. The germline V gene encodes CDR1 DFQATT and CDR2 SNEGSKA (reference sequence). V was clipped by 7 bases and J by 4 bases; unmatched bases: 3. This CDR3 is 11 amino acids long. As DNA, the CDR3 is TGCAGTGTTAGGACAGGGTACGAGCAGTACTTC. Residues: CSVRTGYEQYF.

The chain uses TRBV11-2 and TRBJ1-3; D not resolved. Germline CDR1 reads SGHAT; CDR2 reads FQNNGV. The CDR3 totals 14 residues. V was cut by 4 bases and J by 0 bases, with 7 bases left in between. The CDR3 DNA follows: TGTGCCAGCAGCTCCCGTCTCTCTGGAAACACCATATATTTT. It encodes CASSSRLSGNTIYF.

CDR3 region: CASSLLGVRTEAFF. As DNA, the CDR3 is TGTGCCAGCAGCTTATTGGGGGTTCGCACTGAAGCTTTCTTT. The chain employs TRBV11-2 and TRBJ1-1; possible D gene TRBD1, 5 bases. CDR3 size: 14 residues. V lost 2 bases to trimming and J lost 4 bases, with 11 bases between them. Germline CDR1 and CDR2: SGHAT and FQNNGV.

V gene TRBV5-1 combines with J gene TRBJ2-3; D remains ambiguous. In germline, CDR1 is SGHRS, CDR2 YFSETQ. The CDR3 extends over 14 amino acids. The ends were cut back, 4 bases at V and 2 bases at J, with 11 bases in the middle. CDR3: CASSPRTLTDTQYF. Written as DNA, the CDR3 is TGCGCCAGCAGCCCCCGGACCCTCACAGATACGCAGTATTTT.